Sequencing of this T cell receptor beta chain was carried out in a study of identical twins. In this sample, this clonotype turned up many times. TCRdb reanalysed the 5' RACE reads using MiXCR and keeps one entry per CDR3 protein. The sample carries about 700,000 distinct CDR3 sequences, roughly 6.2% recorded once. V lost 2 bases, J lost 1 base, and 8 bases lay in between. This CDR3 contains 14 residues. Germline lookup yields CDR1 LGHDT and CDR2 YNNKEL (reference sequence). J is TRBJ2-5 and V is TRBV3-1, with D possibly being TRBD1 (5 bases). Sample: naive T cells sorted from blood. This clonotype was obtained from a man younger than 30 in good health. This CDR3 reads CASSQQGFQETQYF. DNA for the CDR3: TGTGCCAGCAGCCAACAGGGCTTCCAAGAGACCCAGTACTTC.